The rows below give T cell receptor beta chains drawn from one sample of a study of cytomegalovirus exposure and HLA in healthy donors. Some clones are missing from TCRdb's copy, which holds only in-frame ones; the method was immunoSEQ multiplex PCR. The sample holds 130,000 or so clones, 60% to 80% seen once. Sequencing was performed on PBMCs. The receptor source for this set is an older woman in good health and CMV-seronegative. Each CDR3 is given with its conserved first and last residue. Each record gives: V gene, J gene, CDR3 length, clone size, D gene, CDR3 protein, CDR3 DNA. D genes are given only for firm matches. Not all rows give a size; the values are once, few, many and, for expanded clones, a class.

TRBV28	TRBJ1-2	15	NA	NA	CASSLLRGLGDGYTF	TGTGCCAGCAGTTTATTAAGAGGGTTAGGCGATGGCTACACCTTC
TRBV18	TRBJ1-6	16	NA	TRBD1	CASSPRPDRGNSPLHF	TGTGCCAGCTCACCAAGGCCGGACAGGGGGAATTCACCCCTCCACTTT
TRBV7-8	TRBJ2-2	14	NA	NA	CASSQDYPTGELFF	TGTGCCAGCAGCCAGGACTATCCCACCGGGGAGCTGTTTTTT
TRBV5-6	TRBJ2-5	14	once	NA	CASSKYRDWETQYF	TGTGCCAGCAGCAAATACAGGGATTGGGAGACCCAGTACTTC
TRBV19	TRBJ2-7	14	NA	NA	CASRPGLLSYEQYF	TGTGCCAGTAGACCGGGACTCCTCTCCTACGAGCAGTACTTC
TRBV18	TRBJ1-1	14	NA	TRBD1	CASSPTGEAAEAFF	TGTGCCAGCTCACCTACAGGGGAAGCGGCTGAAGCTTTCTTT
TRBV27	TRBJ1-1	14	NA	TRBD1	CASSRTGVITEAFF	TGTGCCAGCAGTCGCACAGGGGTGATCACTGAAGCTTTCTTT
TRBV7-9	TRBJ2-4	18	once	NA	CASSYLHAASRAKNIQYF	TGTGCCAGCAGCTATTTGCACGCGGCTTCTCGTGCCAAAAACATTCAGTACTTC
TRBV11-3	TRBJ2-5	15	NA	TRBD1	CASSLDSTGVETQYF	TGTGCCAGCAGCTTAGACTCGACAGGGGTAGAGACCCAGTACTTC
TRBV5-8	TRBJ1-3	15	NA	NA	CASSIMGGAGNTIYF	TGTGCCAGCAGCATCATGGGGGGGGCTGGAAACACCATATATTTT
TRBV5-1	TRBJ2-3	15	NA	TRBD2	CASSPLAGGRDTQYF	TGCGCCAGCAGCCCACTAGCGGGGGGGCGAGATACGCAGTATTTT
TRBV28	TRBJ2-2	17	NA	NA	CASSLFGGQRNTGELFF	TGTGCCAGCAGTTTATTCGGGGGACAGAGAAACACCGGGGAGCTGTTTTTT
TRBV2	TRBJ2-5	14	NA	TRBD2	CASSQTSGGETQYF	TGTGCCAGCAGCCAGACTAGCGGGGGAGAGACCCAGTACTTC
TRBV7-9	TRBJ1-4	14	few	NA	CASSLSGISEKLFF	TGTGCCAGCAGCTTATCCGGGATTAGTGAAAAACTGTTTTTT
TRBV5-1	TRBJ1-2	14	NA	NA	CASSPGGTNYGYTF	TGCGCCAGCAGCCCCGGGGGGACTAACTATGGCTACACCTTC
TRBV11-2	TRBJ2-7	16	few	TRBD2	CASSPLGGVNYYEQYF	TGTGCCAGCAGCCCCCTGGGGGGGGTTAATTACTACGAGCAGTACTTC
TRBV5-1	TRBJ1-1	13	NA	NA	CASSFREVTEAFF	TGCGCCAGCAGCTTTCGGGAGGTCACTGAAGCTTTCTTT
TRBV27	TRBJ1-6	16	NA	TRBD1	CASSPRPGQLNSPLHF	TGTGCCAGCAGTCCCCGCCCGGGACAGCTTAATTCACCCCTCCACTTT
TRBV30	TRBJ2-7	13	NA	TRBD1	CACGGQGPYEQYF	TGTGCCTGCGGGGGACAGGGTCCCTACGAGCAGTACTTC
TRBV19	TRBJ2-7	13	few	TRBD1	CASGQGALYEQYF	TGTGCCAGTGGCCAGGGGGCCCTCTACGAGCAGTACTTC
TRBV10-2	TRBJ1-4	13	NA	NA	CASSGGANEKLFF	TGCGCCAGCAGTGGGGGCGCTAATGAAAAACTGTTTTTT
TRBV5-1	TRBJ1-1	13	NA	NA	CASSLDRNTEAFF	TGCGCCAGCAGCTTGGACAGAAACACTGAAGCTTTCTTT